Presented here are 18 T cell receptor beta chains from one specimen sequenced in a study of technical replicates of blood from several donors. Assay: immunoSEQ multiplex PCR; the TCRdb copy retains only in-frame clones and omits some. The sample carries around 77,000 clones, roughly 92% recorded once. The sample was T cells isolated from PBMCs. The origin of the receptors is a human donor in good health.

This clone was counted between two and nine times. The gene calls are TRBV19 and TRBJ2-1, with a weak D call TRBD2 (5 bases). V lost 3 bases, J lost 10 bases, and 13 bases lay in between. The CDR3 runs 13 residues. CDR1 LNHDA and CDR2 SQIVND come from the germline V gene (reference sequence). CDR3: CASSILGRWEQFF. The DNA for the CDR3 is TGTGCCAGTAGTATTCTGGGGAGATGGGAGCAGTTCTTC.

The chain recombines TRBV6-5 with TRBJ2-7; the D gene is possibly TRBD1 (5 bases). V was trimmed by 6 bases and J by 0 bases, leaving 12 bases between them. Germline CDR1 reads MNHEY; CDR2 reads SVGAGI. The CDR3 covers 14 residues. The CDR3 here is CASSPKGLSYEQYF. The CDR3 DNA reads TGTGCCAGCAGCCCCAAGGGGCTCTCCTACGAGCAGTACTTC.

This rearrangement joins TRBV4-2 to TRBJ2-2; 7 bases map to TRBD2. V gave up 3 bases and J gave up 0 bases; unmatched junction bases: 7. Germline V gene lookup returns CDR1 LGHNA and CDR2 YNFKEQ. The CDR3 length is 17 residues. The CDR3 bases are TGTGCCAGCAGCCACCAACTAGCGTACGCGAACACCGGGGAGCTGTTTTTT. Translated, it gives CASSHQLAYANTGELFF.

The CDR3 sequence: CASRFDRGPGYTF. CDR3 DNA sequence: TGTGCCAGCAGATTCGACAGGGGGCCTGGCTACACCTTC. This chain joins TRBV28 and TRBJ1-2, with TRBD1 matching over 10 bases. The CDR3 runs 13 residues. Germline V gives CDR1 MDHEN, CDR2 SYDVKM. The V and J ends lost 6 bases and 7 bases, in that order; junction bases with no gene match: 5.

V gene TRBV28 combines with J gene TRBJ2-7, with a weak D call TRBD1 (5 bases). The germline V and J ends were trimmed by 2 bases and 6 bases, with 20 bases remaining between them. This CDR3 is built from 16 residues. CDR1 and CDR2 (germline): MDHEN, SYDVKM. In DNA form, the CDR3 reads TGTGCCAGCAGTTTAATGGGGCGGCGCCAGGGCTCCGAGCAGTACTTC. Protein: CASSLMGRRQGSEQYF.

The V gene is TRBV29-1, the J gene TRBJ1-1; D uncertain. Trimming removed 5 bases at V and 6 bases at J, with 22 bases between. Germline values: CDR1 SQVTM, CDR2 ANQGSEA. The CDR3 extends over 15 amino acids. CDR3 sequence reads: CSVTGWRTLAPEAFF. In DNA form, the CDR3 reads TGCAGCGTTACGGGGTGGAGGACCCTAGCACCTGAAGCTTTCTTT.

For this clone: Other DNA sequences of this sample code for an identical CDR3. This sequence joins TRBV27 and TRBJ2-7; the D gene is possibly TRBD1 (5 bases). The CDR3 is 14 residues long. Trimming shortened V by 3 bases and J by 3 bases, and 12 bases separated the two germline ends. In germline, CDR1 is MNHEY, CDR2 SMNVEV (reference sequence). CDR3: CASSLGQGLYEQYF. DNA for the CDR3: TGTGCCAGCAGTTTGGGCCAGGGCCTCTACGAGCAGTACTTC.

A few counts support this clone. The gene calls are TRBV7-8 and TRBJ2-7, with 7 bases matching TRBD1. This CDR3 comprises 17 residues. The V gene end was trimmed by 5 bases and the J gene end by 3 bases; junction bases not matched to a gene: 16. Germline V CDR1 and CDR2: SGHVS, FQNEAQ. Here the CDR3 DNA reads TGTGCCAGCAGCATAGTATATACAGGGGTAAAAGTCTACGAGCAGTACTTC. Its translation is CASSIVYTGVKVYEQYF.

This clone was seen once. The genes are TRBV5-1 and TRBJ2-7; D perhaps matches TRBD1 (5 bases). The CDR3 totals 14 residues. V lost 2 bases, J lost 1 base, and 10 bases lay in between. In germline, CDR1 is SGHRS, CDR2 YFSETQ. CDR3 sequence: CASSFLGQSYEQYF. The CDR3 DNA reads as TGCGCCAGCAGCTTCCTGGGGCAATCCTACGAGCAGTACTTC.

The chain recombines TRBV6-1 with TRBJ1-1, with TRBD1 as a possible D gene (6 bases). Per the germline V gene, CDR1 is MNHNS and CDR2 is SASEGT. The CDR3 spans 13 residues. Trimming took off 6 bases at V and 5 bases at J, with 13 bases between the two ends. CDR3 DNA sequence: TGTGCCAGCAGGTCAGGGGTAGGGACTGAAGCTTTCTTT. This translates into CASRSGVGTEAFF.

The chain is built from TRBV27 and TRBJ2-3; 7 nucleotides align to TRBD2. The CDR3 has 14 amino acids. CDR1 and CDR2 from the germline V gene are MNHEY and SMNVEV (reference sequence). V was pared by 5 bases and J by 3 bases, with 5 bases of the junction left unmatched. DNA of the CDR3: TGTGCCAGCAGTCAGCTAGCGGTAACAGATACGCAGTATTTT. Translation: CASSQLAVTDTQYF.

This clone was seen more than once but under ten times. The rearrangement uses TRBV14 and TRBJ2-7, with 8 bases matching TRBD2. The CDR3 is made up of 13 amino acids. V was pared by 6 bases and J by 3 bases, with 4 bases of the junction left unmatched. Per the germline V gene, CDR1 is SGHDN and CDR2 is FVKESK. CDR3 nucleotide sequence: TGTGCCAGCAGAGGACTAGCAAGCTACGAGCAGTACTTC. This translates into CASRGLASYEQYF.

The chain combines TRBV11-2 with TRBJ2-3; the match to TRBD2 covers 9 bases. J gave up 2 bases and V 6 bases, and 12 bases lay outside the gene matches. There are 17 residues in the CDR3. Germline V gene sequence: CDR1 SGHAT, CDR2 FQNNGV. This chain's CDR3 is CASSERVLAGFTDTQYF. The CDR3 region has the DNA TGTGCCAGCAGTGAGAGGGTCCTAGCGGGATTCACAGATACGCAGTATTTT.

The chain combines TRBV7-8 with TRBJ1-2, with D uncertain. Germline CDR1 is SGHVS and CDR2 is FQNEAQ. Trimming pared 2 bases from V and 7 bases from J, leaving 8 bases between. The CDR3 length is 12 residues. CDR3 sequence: CASSLSRVGYTF. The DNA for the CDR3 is TGTGCCAGCAGCTTATCGCGGGTTGGCTACACCTTC.

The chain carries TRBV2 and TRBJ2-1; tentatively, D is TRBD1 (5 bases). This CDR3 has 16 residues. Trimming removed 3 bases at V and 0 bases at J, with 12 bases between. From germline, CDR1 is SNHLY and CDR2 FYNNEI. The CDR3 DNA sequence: TGTGCCAGCAGTGATATACGACAGTACTCCTACAATGAGCAGTTCTTC. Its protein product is CASSDIRQYSYNEQFF.

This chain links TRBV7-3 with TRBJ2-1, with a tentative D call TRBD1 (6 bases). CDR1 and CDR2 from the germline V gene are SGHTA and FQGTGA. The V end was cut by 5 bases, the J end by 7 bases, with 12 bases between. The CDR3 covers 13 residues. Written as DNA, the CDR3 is TGTGCCAGCAGCGCCCGTAGGGGGAATGAGCAGTTCTTC. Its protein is CASSARRGNEQFF. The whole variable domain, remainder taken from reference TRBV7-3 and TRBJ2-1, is GAGVSQTPSNKVTEKGKYVELRCDPISGHTALYWYRQSLGQGPEFLIYFQGTGAADDSGLPNDRFFAVRPEGSVSTLKIQRTERGDSAVYLCASSARRGNEQFFGPGTRLTVL.

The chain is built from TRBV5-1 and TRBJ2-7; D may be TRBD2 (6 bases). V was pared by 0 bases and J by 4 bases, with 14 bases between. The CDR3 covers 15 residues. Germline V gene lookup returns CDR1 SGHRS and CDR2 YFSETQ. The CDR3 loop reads CASSLAGGRRYEQYF. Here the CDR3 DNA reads TGCGCCAGCAGCTTGGCCGGGGGACGGAGGTACGAGCAGTACTTC.

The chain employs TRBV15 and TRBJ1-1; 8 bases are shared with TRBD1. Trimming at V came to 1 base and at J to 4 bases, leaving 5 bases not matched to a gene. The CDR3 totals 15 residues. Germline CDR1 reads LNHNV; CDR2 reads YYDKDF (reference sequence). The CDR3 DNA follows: TGTGCCACCAGCAGAGGAACAGGGGGTGGCACTGAAGCTTTCTTT. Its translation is CATSRGTGGGTEAFF.